The clone carrying this TCR beta chain has just one count. Uncontrolled infection, other autoimmune disease, pregnancy or lactation disqualified patients from enrolment. It was RNA transcripts that yielded the amplified TCR beta CDR3 regions. The TCR CDR3 first-round RT-PCR relied on the HTBI primer set. TCRdb used MiXCR to reprocess the multiplex PCR reads, holding one entry per CDR3 protein. The repertoire includes around 610,000 distinct CDR3 sequences, 14% to 15% of them detected once, and around 4% sits in the top ten. This sample was included in a study of T cells in Graves' hyperthyroidism and ophthalmopathy. V shed 8 bases, J shed 2 bases, and the junction held 9 bases outside the gene matches. This CDR3 comprises 15 residues. CDR1 is GTSNPN and CDR2 is SVGIG in the germline V gene (reference sequence).

The specimen sequenced was blood. This receptor was identified in a woman aged 40 to 50 with Graves' ophthalmopathy. The chain combines TRBV30 with TRBJ1-6; 7 bases agree with TRBD1. CDR3 protein: CARTRTGAYNSPLHF. CDR3 sequence (DNA): TGTGCCCGGACACGGACAGGTGCCTATAATTCACCCCTCCACTTT.